The 8 T cell receptor beta chains presented below share a single source sample, sequenced in a study of vaccination effects on CD4 cells after COVID-19. These receptors have no known antigen. The data were produced by immunoSEQ multiplex PCR, yet TCRdb's version contains in-frame clones alone and is incomplete. The sample holds about 66,000 clones, about 80% seen once. Within the ViraFEST assay, antigen-specific CD4+ T cells underwent expansion with viral peptide pools prior to sequencing. Having been cultured for roughly 11 days, the cells underwent CD4+ T cell isolation. Either the mRNA-1273 or the BNT162b2 vaccine was given to participants as two doses. Sequencing used CD4+ T cells from PBMCs cultured with HCoV-OC43 spike peptides, obtained after COVID-19 vaccination. Subset noted: HCoV-OC43 spike overlapping peptide pool stimulation. Receptor source: a human donor who received a COVID-19 vaccine.

The chain has TRBV6-6 and TRBJ2-1; D uncertain. Germline CDR1 and CDR2: MNHNY and SVGAGI (reference sequence). CDR3 length: 15 amino acids. V dropped 6 bases and J dropped 0 bases, with 12 bases sitting between them. Written as DNA, the CDR3 is TGTGCCAGCAGCCCGCAGGCCAGCTCCTACAATGAGCAGTTCTTC. Amino acids: CASSPQASSYNEQFF.

V and J are TRBV2 and TRBJ1-6; TRBD1 is a possible D gene (5 bases). CDR1 and CDR2 from the germline V gene are SNHLY and FYNNEI. V gave up 4 bases and J gave up 0 bases, with 10 bases separating them. This CDR3 contains 16 residues. This CDR3 reads CASSGQPSSYNSPLHF. The CDR3 nucleotides are TGTGCCAGCAGTGGACAGCCTAGCTCCTATAATTCACCCCTCCACTTT. Supplemented by reference TRBV2 and TRBJ1-6, the full variable domain reads EPEVTQTPSHQVTQMGQEVILRCVPISNHLYFYWYRQILGQKVEFLVSFYNNEISEKSEIFDDQFSVERPDGSNFTLKIRSTKLEDSAMYFCASSGQPSSYNSPLHFGNGTRLTVT.

This chain uses TRBV6-2 or TRBV6-3 with TRBJ1-4; 9 bases match TRBD1. Germline CDR1 MNHEY, CDR2 SVGEGT. The V segment lost 0 bases and the J segment 7 bases; nucleotides outside the gene matches: 3. The CDR3 has 15 amino acids. The CDR3 protein is CASSYSTGGGEKLFF. CDR3 DNA: TGTGCCAGCAGTTACTCGACAGGGGGAGGTGAAAAACTGTTTTTT.

CDR3 sequence reads: CASRPGTSAYNEQFF. CDR3 DNA: TGCGCCAGCAGACCCGGGACTAGCGCCTACAATGAGCAGTTCTTC. The genes are TRBV5-1 and TRBJ2-1; TRBD2 agrees at 10 bases. Germline values: CDR1 SGHRS, CDR2 YFSETQ. Unmatched junction bases numbered 4, after V lost 5 bases and J lost 2 bases. CDR3 length: 15 residues. Complete variable domain (other parts from reference TRBV5-1 and TRBJ2-1): KAGVTQTPRYLIKTRGQQVTLSCSPISGHRSVSWYQQTPGQGLQFLFEYFSETQRNKGNFPGRFSGRQFSNSRSEMNVSTLELGDSALYLCASRPGTSAYNEQFFGPGTRLTVL.

The chain has TRBV10-3 and TRBJ1-4, with D possibly matching TRBD1 (6 bases). CDR1 is ENHRY and CDR2 is SYGVKD in the germline V gene. Trimming pared 2 bases from V and 7 bases from J, leaving 11 bases between. The CDR3 has 14 residues. The CDR3 DNA reads as TGTGCCATCAGTGAGAGGGGGGCAGGTGAAAAACTGTTTTTT. It translates to CAISERGAGEKLFF.

The rearrangement joins TRBV6-4 to TRBJ1-2, with D maybe TRBD1 (5 bases). CDR1 is MRHNA and CDR2 is SNTAGT in the germline V gene. V lost 2 bases and J 8 bases, leaving 15 bases between the germline ends. The length of the CDR3 is 14 residues. As DNA, the CDR3 is TGTGCCAGCAGTGACGTCGAGGGGATCGGGGGCTACACCTTC. Translation: CASSDVEGIGGYTF.

This rearrangement joins TRBV6-5 to TRBJ1-2; 9 nucleotides agree with TRBD1. The CDR3 spans 13 residues. Trimming at V came to 10 bases and at J to 2 bases, leaving 5 bases not matched to a gene. The germline gives CDR1 MNHEY, CDR2 SVGAGI. Here the CDR3 reads CATLGQGNYGYTF. As DNA, the CDR3 is TGTGCCACCCTGGGACAGGGAAACTATGGCTACACCTTC.

This clone has a single count. The rearrangement joins TRBV4-1 to TRBJ2-1; D perhaps matches TRBD1 (6 bases). CDR1 and CDR2 from the germline V gene are MGHRA and YSYEKL. The V gene lost 2 bases and the J gene lost 11 bases, with 10 bases spanning the gap. The CDR3 contains 12 residues. CDR3 nucleotides: TGCGCCAGCAGCCAACCCGACAGGAAGCAGTTCTTC. Protein sequence: CASSQPDRKQFF.